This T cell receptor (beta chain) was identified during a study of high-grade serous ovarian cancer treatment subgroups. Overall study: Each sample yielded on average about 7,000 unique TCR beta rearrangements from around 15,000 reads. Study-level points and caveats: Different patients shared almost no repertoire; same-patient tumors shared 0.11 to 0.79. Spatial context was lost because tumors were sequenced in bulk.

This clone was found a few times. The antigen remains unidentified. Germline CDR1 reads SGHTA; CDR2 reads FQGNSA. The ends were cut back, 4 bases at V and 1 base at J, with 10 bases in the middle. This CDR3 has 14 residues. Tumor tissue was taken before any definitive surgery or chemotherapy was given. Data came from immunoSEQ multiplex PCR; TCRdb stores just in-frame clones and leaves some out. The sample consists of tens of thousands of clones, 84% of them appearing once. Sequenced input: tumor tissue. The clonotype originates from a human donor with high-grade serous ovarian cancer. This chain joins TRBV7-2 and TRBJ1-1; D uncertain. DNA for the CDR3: TGTGCCAGCAGCTCCCAACGACAGAACACTGAAGCTTTCTTT. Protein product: CASSSQRQNTEAFF.